This T cell receptor (beta chain) was found in a study of blood T cell repertoires in COVID-19. The CDR3 extends over 13 amino acids. Germline-derived CDR1 and CDR2 are ENHRY and SYGVKD. The germline V and J ends were trimmed by 6 bases and 6 bases, with 15 bases remaining between them. The assay was immunoSEQ multiplex PCR, and TCRdb's table has in-frame clones only and misses some. The sample shows some 350,000 clones, 90% of them seen only once. The chain uses TRBV10-3 and TRBJ2-7; D is unclear. Material: peripheral blood. The receptor was derived from a man younger than 35 with active or convalescent COVID-19. The CDR3 sequence: CAISQILQTEQYF. CDR3 DNA sequence: TGTGCCATCAGCCAAATACTACAAACCGAGCAGTACTTC.